This T cell receptor beta chain is from a study of OX40 agonist ivuxolimab in advanced cancers. Study-level background: The dose of intravenous ivuxolimab that patients received every 2 weeks ranged from 0.01 to 10 mg/kg. The dose-escalation cohort was over 65% male, with a mean age of around 60 years, ranging about 23 to 80. Partial responses were observed in three patients, of whom one had hepatocellular carcinoma and two had cutaneous melanoma.

Study-level results: The authors also found low normalized T-cell clonal expansion in some nonresponders.

Libraries were prepared by immunoSEQ multiplex PCR; TCRdb keeps only in-frame clonotypes and omits some of them. The sample gives under 95,000 clones, over 85% of which show up once; roughly 0.2% is in the top ten. This CDR3 is 14 amino acids long. V shed 1 base and J shed 5 bases, with 11 bases lying between them. From germline, CDR1 is SGHDN and CDR2 FVKESK. This clone was seen only a few times. Its antigen is undetermined. Sequencing was performed on CD4+ or CD8+ T cells sorted from blood, taken in a trial of the OX40 agonist ivuxolimab. This TCR was sampled from an adult with an advanced solid tumor such as melanoma, head and neck, liver or kidney cancer. This chain uses TRBV14 with TRBJ1-2, with D perhaps matching TRBD1 (5 bases). The CDR3 loop is CASSQGRGGYGYTF. The CDR3 nucleotides read TGTGCCAGCAGCCAAGGGAGGGGCGGTTATGGCTACACCTTC.